This TCR beta chain is drawn from a study of lymphopenia after photon versus proton radiotherapy. CDR3 length: 16 residues. With 0 bases clipped from V and 3 bases from J, the junction kept 5 bases outside the gene matches. Germline values: CDR1 LGHNA, CDR2 YSLEER. The assay was immunoSEQ multiplex PCR, and TCRdb's table has in-frame clones only and misses some. The sample records 50,000 to 65,000 clones, 87% being singletons. The receptor's source is a man at least 80 years old with esophageal cancer. V gene TRBV4-3 combines with J gene TRBJ2-7; 10 bases fit TRBD1. Specimen: peripheral blood, collected from a patient treated with proton-based radiotherapy. CDR3 sequence: CASSQDQGQGSYEQYF. CDR3 sequence (DNA): TGCGCCAGCAGCCAAGATCAGGGACAGGGGAGCTACGAGCAGTACTTC.